A selection of T cell receptor beta chains follows, all from one sample in a study of blood T cell repertoires in COVID-19. Clones were sequenced by immunoSEQ multiplex PCR, and TCRdb holds only the in-frame ones, with some missing. This sample has around 100,000 clones, with about nine tenths found just once. The sample was peripheral blood. Receptors originate from a man in his sixties with COVID-19, enrolled during active disease. CDR3s leave out the opening cysteine and the closing phenylalanine or tryptophan.

TRBV5-1	TRBJ2-2	ASRPGVIGELF
TRBV21-1	TRBJ2-7	ASSRGTGRNYEQY
TRBV28	TRBJ1-6	ASNTGNSPLH
TRBV18	TRBJ1-5	ASSPGQDRDNQPQH
TRBV27	TRBJ2-7	ASATGGRGYEQY
TRBV7-3	TRBJ2-1	ASSLSSVNEQF
TRBV5-4	TRBJ2-7	ASSVTGGYEQY
TRBV6-5	TRBJ1-2	ASRQGDYGYT
TRBV11-3	TRBJ2-3	ASSLDGQGDTQY
TRBV6-1	TRBJ1-2	ASSEARVGYT
TRBV4-1	TRBJ1-5	ASSQVNRDNQPQH
TRBV7-9	TRBJ2-3	ASSFRGTDTQY
TRBV28	TRBJ2-2	ASTGRQGRGGELF
TRBV10-3	TRBJ2-7	AISGRVDYEQY
TRBV18	TRBJ2-7	ASSPGTGTYEQY
TRBV12-3/TRBV12-4	TRBJ2-1	ASSLSGTEQF
TRBV18	TRBJ2-7	ASSTQGQLYEQY
TRBV7-9	TRBJ2-7	ASSLDIWTGYQDEQY
TRBV5-1	TRBJ2-7	ASSPRTVNSYEQY
TRBV18	TRBJ2-7	ASSLLPAPVGQGVGEQY
TRBV4-3	TRBJ1-4	ASSQVGGDGNEKLF
TRBV5-1	TRBJ2-3	ASSSTSGSDTQY
TRBV28	TRBJ1-6	ASSSTSSPLH
TRBV11-2	TRBJ2-5	ASSPGQLQETQY
TRBV11-2	TRBJ1-4	ASSSIDRVWGKLF
TRBV24-1	TRBJ1-1	ATSDPTGGDTEAF
TRBV3-1/TRBV3-2	TRBJ1-4	ASSHGQGYNEKLF
TRBV30	TRBJ2-7	AWSVGGARYEQY
TRBV7-2	TRBJ2-7	ASSLYRLTGEQY
TRBV5-4	TRBJ1-4	ASSLVGQTNEKLF